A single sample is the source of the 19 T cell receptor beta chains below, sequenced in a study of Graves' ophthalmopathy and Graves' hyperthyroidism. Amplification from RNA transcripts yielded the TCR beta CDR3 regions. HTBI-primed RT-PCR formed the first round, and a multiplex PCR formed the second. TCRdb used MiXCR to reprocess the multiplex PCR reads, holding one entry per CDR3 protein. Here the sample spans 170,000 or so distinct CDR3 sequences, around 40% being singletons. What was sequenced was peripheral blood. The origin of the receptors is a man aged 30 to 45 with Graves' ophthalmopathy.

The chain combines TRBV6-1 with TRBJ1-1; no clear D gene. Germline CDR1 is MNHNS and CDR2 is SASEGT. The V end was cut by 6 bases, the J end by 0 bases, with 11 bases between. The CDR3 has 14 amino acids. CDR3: CASSRETMNTEAFF. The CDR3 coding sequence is TGTGCCAGCAGCCGCGAGACCATGAACACTGAAGCTTTCTTT.

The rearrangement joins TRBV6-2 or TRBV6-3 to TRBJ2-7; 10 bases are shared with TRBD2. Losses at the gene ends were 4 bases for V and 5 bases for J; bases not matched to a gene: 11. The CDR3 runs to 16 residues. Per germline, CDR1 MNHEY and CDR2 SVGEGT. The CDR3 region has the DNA TGTGCCAGCAGTTCGCACTTTAGCGGGAGGAGCAACGAGCAGTACTTC. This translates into CASSSHFSGRSNEQYF.

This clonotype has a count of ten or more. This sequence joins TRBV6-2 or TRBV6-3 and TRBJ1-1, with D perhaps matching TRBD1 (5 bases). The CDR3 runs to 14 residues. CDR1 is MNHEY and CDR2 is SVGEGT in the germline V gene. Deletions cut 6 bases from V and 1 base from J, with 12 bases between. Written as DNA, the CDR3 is TGTGCCAGCAGAAACACGGGGCCGAACACTGAAGCTTTCTTT. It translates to CASRNTGPNTEAFF.

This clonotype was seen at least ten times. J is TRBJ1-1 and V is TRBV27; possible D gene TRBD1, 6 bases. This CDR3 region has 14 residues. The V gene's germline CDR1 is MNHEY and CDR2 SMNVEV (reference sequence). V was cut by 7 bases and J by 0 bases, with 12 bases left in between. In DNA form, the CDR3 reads TGTGCCAGCACTCCCGGGGGCATGAACACTGAAGCTTTCTTT. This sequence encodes CASTPGGMNTEAFF.

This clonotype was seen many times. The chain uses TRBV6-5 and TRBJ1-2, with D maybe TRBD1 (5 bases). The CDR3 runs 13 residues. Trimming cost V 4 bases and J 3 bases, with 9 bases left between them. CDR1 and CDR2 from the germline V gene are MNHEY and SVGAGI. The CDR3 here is CASSSGHYYGYTF. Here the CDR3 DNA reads TGTGCCAGCAGTTCCGGACATTACTATGGCTACACCTTC.

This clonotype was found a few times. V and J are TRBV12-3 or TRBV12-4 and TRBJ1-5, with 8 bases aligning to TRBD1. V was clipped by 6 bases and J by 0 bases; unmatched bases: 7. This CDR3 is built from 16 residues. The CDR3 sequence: CASSPGQGLSNQPQHF. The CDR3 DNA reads TGTGCCAGCAGCCCTGGACAGGGTCTTAGCAATCAGCCCCAGCATTTT.

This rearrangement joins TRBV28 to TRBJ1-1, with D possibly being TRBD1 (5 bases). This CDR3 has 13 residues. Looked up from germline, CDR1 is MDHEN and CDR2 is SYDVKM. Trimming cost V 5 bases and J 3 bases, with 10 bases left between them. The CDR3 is CASSEGRYTEAFF. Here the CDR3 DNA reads TGTGCCAGCAGTGAGGGACGGTACACTGAAGCTTTCTTT.

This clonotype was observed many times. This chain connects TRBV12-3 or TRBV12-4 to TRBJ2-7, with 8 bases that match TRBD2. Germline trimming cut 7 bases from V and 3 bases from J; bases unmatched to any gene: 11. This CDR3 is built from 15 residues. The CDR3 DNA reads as TGTGCCAGCATCTCGGGGGGGGGAGACCTCTACGAGCAGTACTTC. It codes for CASISGGGDLYEQYF.

The CDR3 loop is CASSPSGIETQYF. The CDR3 DNA reads TGTGCCAGCAGCCCGTCTGGGATAGAGACCCAGTACTTC. This chain joins TRBV11-3 and TRBJ2-5; no definite D call. Germline values: CDR1 SGHNT, CDR2 YENEEA. This CDR3 is built from 13 residues. V was trimmed by 5 bases and J by 4 bases, leaving 11 bases between them.

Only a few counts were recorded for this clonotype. The CDR3 sequence is CASSQTLSYEQYF. CDR3 in DNA: TGTGCCAGCAGTCAGACCCTCTCCTACGAGCAGTACTTC. The rearrangement joins TRBV11-2 to TRBJ2-7; D is unresolved. The CDR3 has 13 amino acids. Germline CDR1 reads SGHAT; CDR2 reads FQNNGV. Trimming shortened V by 6 bases and J by 0 bases, and 9 bases separated the two germline ends. The complete variable domain, with remaining parts taken from reference TRBV11-2 and TRBJ2-7, reads EAGVAQSPRYKIIEKRQSVAFWCNPISGHATLYWYQQILGQGPKLLIQFQNNGVVDDSQLPKDRFSAERLKGVDSTLKIQPAKLEDSAVYLCASSQTLSYEQYFGPGTRLTVT.

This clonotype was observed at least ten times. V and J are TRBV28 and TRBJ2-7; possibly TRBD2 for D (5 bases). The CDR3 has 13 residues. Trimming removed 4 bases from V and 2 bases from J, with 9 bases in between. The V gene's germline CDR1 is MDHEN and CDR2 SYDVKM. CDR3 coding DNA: TGTGCCAGCAGTTCCGGGATCCCCTACGAGCAGTACTTC. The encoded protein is CASSSGIPYEQYF.

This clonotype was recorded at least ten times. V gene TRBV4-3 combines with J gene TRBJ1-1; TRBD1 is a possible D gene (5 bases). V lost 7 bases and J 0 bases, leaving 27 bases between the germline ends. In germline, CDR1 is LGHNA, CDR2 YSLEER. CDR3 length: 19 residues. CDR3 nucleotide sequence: TGCGCCAGCATTCGGGCGAGTCGGCTGGCAGGGCGGGTGAACACTGAAGCTTTCTTT. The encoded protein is CASIRASRLAGRVNTEAFF.

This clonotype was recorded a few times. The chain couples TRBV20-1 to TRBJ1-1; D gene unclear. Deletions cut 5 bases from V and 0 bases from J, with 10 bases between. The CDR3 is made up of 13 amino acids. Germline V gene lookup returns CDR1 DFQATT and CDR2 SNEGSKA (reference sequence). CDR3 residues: CSALRPLNTEAFF. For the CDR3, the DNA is TGCAGTGCTTTGCGACCCTTGAACACTGAAGCTTTCTTT.

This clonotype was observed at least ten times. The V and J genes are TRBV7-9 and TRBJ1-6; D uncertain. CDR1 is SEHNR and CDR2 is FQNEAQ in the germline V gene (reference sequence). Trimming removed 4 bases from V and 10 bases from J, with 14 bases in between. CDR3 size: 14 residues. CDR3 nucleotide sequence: TGTGCCAGCAGCTCCGACTTATGGGAATCACCCCTCCACTTT. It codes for CASSSDLWESPLHF.

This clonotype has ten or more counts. CDR3 bases: TGTGCCAGCAGTTATAGGCGGCGCGCGGAAGGTGAAAAACTGTTTTTT. This gives the protein CASSYRRRAEGEKLFF. The chain has TRBV6-2 or TRBV6-3 and TRBJ1-4; D is unclear. The V end was cut by 3 bases, the J end by 7 bases, with 18 bases between. The germline gives CDR1 MNHEY, CDR2 SVGEGT. This CDR3 has 16 residues.

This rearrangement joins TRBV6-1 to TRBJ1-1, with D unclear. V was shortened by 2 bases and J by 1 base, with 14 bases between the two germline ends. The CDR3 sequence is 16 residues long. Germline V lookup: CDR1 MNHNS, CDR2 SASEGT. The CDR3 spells CASSERAAGRNTEAFF. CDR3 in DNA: TGTGCCAGCAGTGAAAGGGCAGCCGGACGGAACACTGAAGCTTTCTTT.

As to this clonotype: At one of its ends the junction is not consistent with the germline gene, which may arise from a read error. CDR3: CSARARARNMNTEAFF. The CDR3 coding sequence is TGCAGTGCCAGAGCCAGGGCGAGAAACATGAACACTGAAGCTTTCTTT. This chain uses TRBV20-1 with TRBJ1-1; D possibly corresponds to TRBD1 (5 bases). From germline, CDR1 is DFQATT and CDR2 SNEGSKA (reference sequence). The CDR3 is 16 residues long.

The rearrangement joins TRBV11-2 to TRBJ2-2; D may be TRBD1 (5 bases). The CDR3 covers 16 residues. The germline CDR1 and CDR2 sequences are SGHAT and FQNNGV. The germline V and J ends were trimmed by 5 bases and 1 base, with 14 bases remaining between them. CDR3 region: CASSPDSGWNTGELFF. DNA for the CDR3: TGTGCCAGCAGCCCAGATTCAGGGTGGAACACCGGGGAGCTGTTTTTT.

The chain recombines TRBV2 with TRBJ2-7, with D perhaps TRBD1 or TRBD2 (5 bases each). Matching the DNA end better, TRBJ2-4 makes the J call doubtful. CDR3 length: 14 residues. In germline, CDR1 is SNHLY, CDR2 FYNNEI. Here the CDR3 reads CASRTEGAKNIQYF. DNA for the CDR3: TGTGCCAGCCGGACTGAGGGGGCCAAAAACATTCAGTACTTC.